A selection of T cell receptor beta chains follows, all from one sample in a study of cytomegalovirus exposure and HLA in healthy donors. The protocol was immunoSEQ multiplex PCR, while the TCRdb copy is restricted to in-frame clones and leaves out a portion. Counted here are about 50,000 clones, around 82% occurring once; the ten biggest clones make up around 8.1%. The sequenced material came from PBMCs. These TCRs come from a man aged 30 to 39 in good health and CMV-seropositive. Both conserved end residues are part of each CDR3. A D gene is named only where the DNA matches it firmly. The size field is filled for only some rows; it gives once, few, many or a size class.

d_call	v_call	j_call	clone_size	cdr3_nt	cdr3_aa
NA	TRBV15	TRBJ1-2	NA	TGTGCCACCAGCAGAGATCCCCCCGGGTTTGACTATGGCTACACCTTC	CATSRDPPGFDYGYTF
NA	TRBV6-6	TRBJ1-5	NA	TGTGCCAGCAGAACCGGACTACAGGTGGGAGATCAGCCCCAGCATTTT	CASRTGLQVGDQPQHF
TRBD1	TRBV9	TRBJ2-3	NA	TGTGCCAGCAGCTTCCGGGACAGACAACACACAGATACGCAGTATTTT	CASSFRDRQHTDTQYF
TRBD1	TRBV11-2	TRBJ2-7	NA	TGTGCCAGCAGCCAGGGGGTAGGGTCCCGCCTTACTGGCGAGCAGTACTTC	CASSQGVGSRLTGEQYF
NA	TRBV19	TRBJ1-4	NA	TGTGCCAGTACCCCCCAAGGGAGGACAACTAATGAAAAACTGTTTTTT	CASTPQGRTTNEKLFF
TRBD2	TRBV28	TRBJ2-3	NA	TGTGCCAGCAGTTTATTAGCTGGGGCTAGCGGGGGGCATATGGGAGCAGATACGCAGTATTTT	CASSLLAGASGGHMGADTQYF
NA	TRBV6-1	TRBJ1-5	NA	TGTGCCAGCTTAAAGGGGTTAAGCAATCAGCCCCAGCATTTT	CASLKGLSNQPQHF
NA	TRBV25-1	TRBJ2-5	NA	TGTGCCAGCAGTGTTGGAGGGCCCCAAGAGACCCAGTACTTC	CASSVGGPQETQYF
NA	TRBV5-8	TRBJ2-5	NA	TGTGCCAGCAGCTTGGGGGGGACACTCCAAGAGACCCAGTACTTC	CASSLGGTLQETQYF
NA	TRBV9	TRBJ1-2	NA	TGTGCCAGCAGGAACACAGGAAACCTCTACGGCTACACCTTC	CASRNTGNLYGYTF
TRBD1	TRBV28	TRBJ1-5	NA	TGTGCCAGCGGGACAGGGCGGCAGCCCCAGCATTTT	CASGTGRQPQHF
NA	TRBV13	TRBJ2-2	NA	TGTGCCAGCAGCCCCCTGAAACTTGAAACGCCGGGGGAGCTGTTTTTT	CASSPLKLETPGELFF
TRBD2	TRBV6-5	TRBJ2-2	NA	TGTGCCAGCAGGCGGACTAGCGGGAACACCGGGGAGCTGTTTTTT	CASRRTSGNTGELFF
NA	TRBV13	TRBJ2-5	NA	TGTGCCAGCAGCTTAGAAGGGGGGGGAGAGACCCAGTACTTC	CASSLEGGGETQYF
TRBD1	TRBV7-9	TRBJ1-1	NA	TGTGCCAGCAGCATGACAGGGGCAATGAACACTGAAGCTTTCTTT	CASSMTGAMNTEAFF
NA	TRBV9	TRBJ2-3	NA	TGTGCCAGCAGCGTAGGTTCAGGGCTTAGGACAGATACGCAGTATTTT	CASSVGSGLRTDTQYF
TRBD1	TRBV6-5	TRBJ1-3	NA	TGTGCCAGCAGTTATGGGACAGGGGTAGGAAACACCATATATTTT	CASSYGTGVGNTIYF
NA	TRBV13	TRBJ1-2	NA	TGTGCCAGCAGCCGCGGGAGTAGAACTAACTATGGCTACACCTTC	CASSRGSRTNYGYTF
TRBD1	TRBV5-1	TRBJ1-2	NA	TGCGCCAGCAGCACCGGGACAGAGGCCCACTATGGCTACACCTTC	CASSTGTEAHYGYTF
NA	TRBV4-2	TRBJ1-2	NA	TGTGCCAGCAGCCAAGCGGTGAGGTATGGCTACACCTTC	CASSQAVRYGYTF
TRBD2	TRBV9	TRBJ2-3	NA	TGTGCCAGCAGCGTAGTAGGACTAGCGGCAGATACGCAGTATTTT	CASSVVGLAADTQYF
NA	TRBV6-5	TRBJ1-4	few	TGTGCCAGCAGTGAAGGGGAATTCTATGAAAAACTGTTTTTT	CASSEGEFYEKLFF
TRBD1	TRBV28	TRBJ2-4	NA	TGTGCCAGCACAGCTGGACAGGAAGCCAAAAACATTCAGTACTTC	CASTAGQEAKNIQYF
TRBD1	TRBV6-1	TRBJ1-2	NA	TGTGCCAGCAGTGAAGCGCGGGGACAGGGGAACTATGGCTACACCTTC	CASSEARGQGNYGYTF
TRBD2	TRBV6-1	TRBJ2-2	once	TGTGCCAGCAGCGGGACTAGCGGGGGGGCCGGGGAGCTGTTTTTT	CASSGTSGGAGELFF
TRBD1	TRBV9	TRBJ1-4	NA	TGTGCCAGCAGCGCATCGGGACAGGGGATCGAAAAACTGTTTTTT	CASSASGQGIEKLFF
NA	TRBV7-8	TRBJ2-2	NA	TGTGCCAGCGGGAGGGGGGGGCCCGACACCGGGGAGCTGTTTTTT	CASGRGGPDTGELFF
TRBD1	TRBV7-8	TRBJ1-5	NA	TGTGCCAGCAGCTTGAGAGGGACAGGGGCTCTCAAGAGCAATCAGCCCCAGCATTTT	CASSLRGTGALKSNQPQHF
NA	TRBV2	TRBJ1-4	NA	TGTGCCAGCAGTGAAATAGGACAGAGGAATGAAAAACTGTTTTTT	CASSEIGQRNEKLFF
TRBD1	TRBV9	TRBJ1-6	few	TGTGCCAGCAGCGTAGGTGGCGGACAGGGAGGATCACCCCTCCACTTT	CASSVGGGQGGSPLHF
TRBD1	TRBV19	TRBJ2-7	NA	TGTGCCAGTAGTATAGATAGAGGACAGGGCAAGCAGTACTTC	CASSIDRGQGKQYF
NA	TRBV30	TRBJ1-2	NA	TGTGCCTGGAGTCAGCCAGCAGGCTATGGCTACACCTTC	CAWSQPAGYGYTF
TRBD2	TRBV7-9	TRBJ2-5	NA	TGTGCCAGCAGTTTGGGGACTAGCGGGGGGGCTGGAGAGACCCAGTACTTC	CASSLGTSGGAGETQYF
TRBD1	TRBV10-2	TRBJ1-2	few	TGCGCCAGCGTGGACAGGCATTTTCAGGACTATGGCTACACCTTC	CASVDRHFQDYGYTF
NA	TRBV4-1	TRBJ2-3	NA	TGCGCCAGCAGCCCCTTAGTGGGGGGTCGAGACTCAGATACGCAGTATTTT	CASSPLVGGRDSDTQYF
TRBD1	TRBV19	TRBJ1-1	NA	TGTGCCAGTAGTTTACAGGGGGCTGCTGAAGCTTTCTTT	CASSLQGAAEAFF
NA	TRBV9	TRBJ2-6	NA	TGTGCCAGCAGCGTAGGGCCCCTCTCTGGGGCCAACGTCCTGACTTTC	CASSVGPLSGANVLTF
NA	TRBV28	TRBJ2-7	NA	TGTGCCAGCACCTACCCTCAGGTCTCTGGAATCTCCTACGAGCAGTACTTC	CASTYPQVSGISYEQYF
TRBD2	TRBV14	TRBJ2-2	NA	TGTGCCAGCACCACGGGGGGACTAGCACGCACCGGGGAGCTGTTTTTT	CASTTGGLARTGELFF
TRBD1	TRBV10-3	TRBJ1-1	NA	TGTGCCATCAGTACAACAGGGGGAACTGAAGCTTTCTTT	CAISTTGGTEAFF
TRBD1	TRBV5-4	TRBJ2-5	NA	TGTGCCAGCAGCATTAACAGGGGGATTAAAGAGACCCAGTACTTC	CASSINRGIKETQYF
NA	TRBV4-1	TRBJ2-1	NA	TGCGCCAGCAGCCTAAGGGGGGGTTTAGGGGTAAATGAGCAGTTCTTC	CASSLRGGLGVNEQFF
NA	TRBV4-2	TRBJ2-1	NA	TGTGCCAGCAGCCTCGGGACTGGCAATGAGCAGTTCTTC	CASSLGTGNEQFF
NA	TRBV19	TRBJ2-2	once	TGTGCCAGTAGTATTTCCCACTACACCGGGGAGCTGTTTTTT	CASSISHYTGELFF
TRBD1	TRBV13	TRBJ2-7	NA	TGTGCCAGCAGCCGCGGACAGGGGCGCTACGAGCAGTACTTC	CASSRGQGRYEQYF
NA	TRBV30	TRBJ1-1	few	TGTGCCTGGAATCCGGGACAAATGAACACTGAAGCTTTCTTT	CAWNPGQMNTEAFF
NA	TRBV5-1	TRBJ2-3	NA	TGCGCCAGCAGCTTGGCGCGGACACTCAGCACAGATACGCAGTATTTT	CASSLARTLSTDTQYF
TRBD1	TRBV5-1	TRBJ2-7	NA	TGCGCCAGCAGCTTGGACAGGGGAGACCACGAGCAGTACTTC	CASSLDRGDHEQYF
NA	TRBV13	TRBJ1-4	NA	TGTGCCAGCAGCTCCCACGGGTCTAGAAAACTGTTTTTT	CASSSHGSRKLFF
NA	TRBV5-1	TRBJ1-1	NA	TGCGCCAGCAGGCGGGAGATAGAGGCGGAAGCTTTCTTT	CASRREIEAEAFF
NA	TRBV14	TRBJ1-1	NA	TGTGCCAGCAGCCAAGTACGGGGAGTGAACACTGAAGCTTTCTTT	CASSQVRGVNTEAFF